This T cell receptor beta chain was found in a study of response to subunit inactivated influenza vaccine. Whole-study results and caveats: Authors proposed each seasonal influenza vaccination draws in few new T cells.

This clonotype was found once. Its matching antigen is unknown. MiXCR, applied by TCRdb to the RT-PCR reads, yields one record per CDR3 protein. The sample records 710,000 or so distinct CDR3 sequences, 15% to 19% being singletons. Trimming took 5 bases from V and 12 from J; bases not matched to a gene: 14. Germline CDR1 is LGHNA and CDR2 is YSLEER. The CDR3 runs 15 residues. V gene TRBV4-3 combines with J gene TRBJ2-1; TRBD2 agrees at 9 bases. The material was PBMCs from blood, obtained 11 to 12 days after vaccination. The TCR sequence derives from a man in his forties or fifties who received an inactivated influenza vaccine. The CDR3: CASSVSSGAPGVQFF. The CDR3 DNA reads TGCGCCAGCAGCGTTTCTAGCGGGGCCCCTGGAGTGCAGTTCTTC.